This T cell receptor (beta chain) is drawn from a study of identical twins. This clonotype was picked up a small number of times. Its specificity is unknown. TCRdb reprocessed the 5' RACE reads via MiXCR and lists one record per CDR3 protein. The sample consists of 600,000 to 800,000 distinct CDR3 sequences, roughly 20% of them appearing once. The germline V gene has CDR1 MNHNS and CDR2 SASEGT. Trimming removed 7 bases from V and 1 base from J, with 9 bases in between. The CDR3 runs to 13 residues. Regarding the study as a whole: A cross-sectional statistical analysis, not follow-up of the same donors, supported the conclusions. Cord blood's abundant beta clonotypes had fewer insertions, unlike memory repertoires.

The same sample was also studied in work on T cells expressing NK-cell markers. That study adds: The authors derived TCR beta repertoires from sorted CD3+CD56+NKG2C+, CD3+CD56+NKG2C- and CD3+CD56-NKG2C+ T cells. Just one sequenced donor of eight was HCMV-seronegative, while seven were seropositive.

The material sequenced was PBMCs. The source is a woman aged 18-29 years in good health. The chain is built from TRBV6-1 and TRBJ2-3; D unresolved. CDR3 sequence: CASIGPGTDTQYF. CDR3 bases: TGTGCCAGCATAGGTCCGGGCACAGATACGCAGTATTTT.